The clone carrying this T cell receptor beta chain has a handful of counts. Building of the TCR beta libraries involved iRepertoire HTBI primers and Arm-PCR of CDR3 regions. MiXCR, applied by TCRdb to the multiplex PCR reads, yields one record per CDR3 protein. The table lists roughly 450,000 distinct CDR3 sequences, less than 25% of them singletons. Indicated time point: persistent/refractory GD, antithyroid drugs over 5 years with positive TRAb. Making the TCR library involved RNA that had been extracted from PBMCs. This specimen comes from a study of regulatory T cells in long-lasting Graves disease. Sequenced here: peripheral blood mononuclear cells (PBMCs), sampled when the disease was refractory, from a patient treated with antithyroid drugs. The source is a female donor with Graves disease.

In DNA form, the CDR3 reads TGTGCCAGCAGCCAGGCTAGCGGGAGAGAGACCCAGTACTTC. Encoded protein: CASSQASGRETQYF. The V and J genes are TRBV3-1 and TRBJ2-5, with TRBD2 identical over 10 bases. V lost 3 bases, J lost 4 bases, and 2 bases stayed unmatched. From germline, CDR1 is LGHDT and CDR2 YNNKEL (reference sequence). CDR3 size: 14 residues.